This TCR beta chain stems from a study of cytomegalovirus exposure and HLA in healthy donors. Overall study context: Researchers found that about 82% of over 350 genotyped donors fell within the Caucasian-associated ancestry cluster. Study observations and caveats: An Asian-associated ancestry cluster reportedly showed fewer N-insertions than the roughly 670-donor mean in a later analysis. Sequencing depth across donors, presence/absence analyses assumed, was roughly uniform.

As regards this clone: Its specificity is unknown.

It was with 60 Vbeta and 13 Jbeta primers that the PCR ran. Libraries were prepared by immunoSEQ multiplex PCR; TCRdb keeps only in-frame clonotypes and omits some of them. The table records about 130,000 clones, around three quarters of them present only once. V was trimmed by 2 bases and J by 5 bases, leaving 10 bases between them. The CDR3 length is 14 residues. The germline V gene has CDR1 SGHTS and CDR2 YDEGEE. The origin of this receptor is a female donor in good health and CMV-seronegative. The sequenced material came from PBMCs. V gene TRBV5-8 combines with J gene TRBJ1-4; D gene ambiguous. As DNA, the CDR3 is TGTGCCAGCAGCTTCGTGGCAGTGAATGAAAAACTGTTTTTT. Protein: CASSFVAVNEKLFF.